One sample yielded the 3 T cell receptor beta chains listed below, sequenced in a study of blood T cells in healthy people across ages. A J-beta primer mix and a sample-barcoded 5' primer were used in a second PCR of roughly 7 to 12 cycles. TCRdb analysed the 5' RACE reads with MiXCR anew, one entry per CDR3 protein. The sample has approximately 760,000 distinct CDR3 sequences; around 25% are singletons. The sample also formed part of further work on T cells of mothers and their children.

The material sequenced was blood. These receptors all come from a boy under 18 in good health.

In this sample, this clonotype turned up a few times. The chain has TRBV29-1 and TRBJ2-5; 7 bases map to TRBD2. The end of the DNA is better explained by TRBJ2-1, so the J call may be wrong. There are 14 residues in the CDR3. Germline V gene sequence: CDR1 SQVTM, CDR2 ANQGSEA. The CDR3 region has the DNA TGCAGCGTCCGCCCGGGAGGTCGATACAATGAGCAGTTCTTC. This codes for CSVRPGGRYNEQFF.

This chain connects TRBV10-3 to TRBJ2-3, with 11 nucleotides matching TRBD2. Germline-derived CDR1 and CDR2 are ENHRY and SYGVKD. V shed 4 bases and J 4 bases; nucleotides not matched to a gene: 1. The CDR3 consists of 14 residues. The CDR3 region is CAISGTSGSDTQYF. CDR3 sequence (DNA): TGTGCCATCAGTGGGACTAGCGGGTCAGATACGCAGTATTTT.

Points on this clonotype: A much larger clone lies one base from this, so it may be a read error. The rearrangement joins TRBV4-3 to TRBJ2-3, with 9 nucleotides matching TRBD2. Per the germline V gene, CDR1 is LGHNA and CDR2 is YSLEER. The CDR3 has 15 amino acids. The V and J ends lost 0 bases and 4 bases, in that order; junction bases with no gene match: 2. The CDR3 is CASSQERGGADTQYF. CDR3 nucleotide sequence: TGCGCCAGCAGCCAAGAACGCGGGGGGGCAGATACGCAGTATTTT.